This T cell receptor (beta chain) derives from a study of blood T cell repertoires in COVID-19. Data came from immunoSEQ multiplex PCR; TCRdb stores just in-frame clones and leaves some out. The data contain about 85,000 clones, 88% of them seen just once; the ten biggest clones take up more than 4.5%. The CDR3 totals 11 residues. Unmatched junction bases numbered 1, after V lost 5 bases and J lost 7 bases. The sequence came from a woman older than 75 with acute or convalescent COVID-19. Sequenced material: peripheral blood. J is TRBJ2-5 and V is TRBV12-3 or TRBV12-4; 7 positions agree with TRBD2. As DNA, the CDR3 is TGTGCCAGCAGTGGACTAGGGACCCAGTACTTC. Its translation is CASSGLGTQYF.